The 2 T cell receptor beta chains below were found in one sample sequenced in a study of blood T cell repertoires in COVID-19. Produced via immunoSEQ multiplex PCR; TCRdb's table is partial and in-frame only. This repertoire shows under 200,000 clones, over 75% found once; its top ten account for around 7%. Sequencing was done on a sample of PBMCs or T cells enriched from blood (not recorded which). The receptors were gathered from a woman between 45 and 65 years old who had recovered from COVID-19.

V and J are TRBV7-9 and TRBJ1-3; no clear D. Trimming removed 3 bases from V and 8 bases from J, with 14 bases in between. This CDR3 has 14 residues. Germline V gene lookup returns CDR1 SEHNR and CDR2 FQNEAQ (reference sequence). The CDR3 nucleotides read TGTGCCAGCAGCTTTTCTGGGCTGGGAGACACCATATATTTT. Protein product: CASSFSGLGDTIYF.

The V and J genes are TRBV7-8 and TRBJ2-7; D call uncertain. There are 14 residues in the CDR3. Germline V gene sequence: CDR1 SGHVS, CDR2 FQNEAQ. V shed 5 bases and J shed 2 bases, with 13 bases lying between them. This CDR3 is CASSLRAQTYEQYF. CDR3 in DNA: TGTGCCAGCAGCCTTCGAGCTCAAACCTACGAGCAGTACTTC.